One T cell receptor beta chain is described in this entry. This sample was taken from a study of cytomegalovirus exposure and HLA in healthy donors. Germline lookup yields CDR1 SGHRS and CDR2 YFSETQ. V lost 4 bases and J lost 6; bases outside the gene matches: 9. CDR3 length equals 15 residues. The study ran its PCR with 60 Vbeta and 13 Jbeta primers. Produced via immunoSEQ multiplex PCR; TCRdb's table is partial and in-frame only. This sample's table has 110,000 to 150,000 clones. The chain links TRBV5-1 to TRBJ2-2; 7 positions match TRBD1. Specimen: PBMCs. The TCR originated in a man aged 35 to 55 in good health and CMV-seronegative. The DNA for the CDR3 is TGCGCCAGCAGCGTATACCACCAGGGGGCCGGGGAGCTGTTTTTT. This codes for CASSVYHQGAGELFF.